Presented here are 24 T cell receptor beta chains from one specimen sequenced in a study of cytomegalovirus exposure and HLA in healthy donors. PCR involved 60 Vbeta and 13 Jbeta primers. Libraries were prepared by immunoSEQ multiplex PCR; TCRdb keeps only in-frame clonotypes and omits some of them. The repertoire table contains around 150,000 clones. The sequenced material came from PBMCs. These receptors were taken from a woman aged 60-75 years in good health and CMV-seronegative.

The chain has TRBV2 and TRBJ2-5; 9 bases map to TRBD2. The CDR3 length is 16 residues. Germline values: CDR1 SNHLY, CDR2 FYNNEI. Unmatched junction bases numbered 12, after V lost 6 bases and J lost 4 bases. The CDR3 DNA is TGTGCCAGCAGGCCCGTTCTGGGTAGCGGGGGAGAGACCCAGTACTTC. It encodes CASRPVLGSGGETQYF.

This chain joins TRBV6-5 and TRBJ1-4; no clear D. The CDR3 loop spans 13 amino acids. The V end was cut by 4 bases, the J end by 5 bases, with 8 bases between. The germline CDR1 and CDR2 sequences are MNHEY and SVGAGI. The CDR3 DNA reads TGTGCCAGCAGTTGGCAGTACAATGAAAAACTGTTTTTT. Its protein product is CASSWQYNEKLFF.

The V and J genes are TRBV30 and TRBJ1-5; TRBD1 aligns across 8 bases. After removal of 2 bases from V and 0 bases from J, the junction contained 3 bases not matched to a gene. The CDR3 has 15 amino acids. Germline V lookup: CDR1 GTSNPN, CDR2 SVGIG (reference sequence). The CDR3 loop is CAWSRTGTSNQPQHF. The CDR3 DNA reads TGTGCCTGGAGTAGGACAGGGACTAGCAATCAGCCCCAGCATTTT.

A note on this clone: The sample holds other DNA sequences that translate to the same CDR3. The chain is built from TRBV7-2 and TRBJ2-7; perhaps TRBD1 as D (7 bases). The CDR3 extends over 14 amino acids. Germline V gives CDR1 SGHTA, CDR2 FQGNSA. Trimming took 1 base from V and 3 from J, leaving 10 bases between them. In nucleotides, the CDR3 is TGTGCCAGCAGCTTAGGACAGGGACTCTACGAGCAGTACTTC. It specifies CASSLGQGLYEQYF.

DNA of the CDR3: TGTGCCACCAGCAGGACGACAGGGTCCTGGCGCTACAATGAGCAGTTCTTC. Translated: CATSRTTGSWRYNEQFF. The J gene is TRBJ2-1, the V gene TRBV15; 7 bases map to TRBD1. V shed 3 bases, J shed 3 bases, and the junction held 11 bases outside the gene matches. The CDR3 contains 17 residues. CDR1 is LNHNV, CDR2 YYDKDF, per germline (reference sequence).

The chain joins TRBV5-1 to TRBJ2-7; TRBD1 agrees at 8 bases. Unmatched junction bases numbered 12, after V lost 4 bases and J lost 12 bases. Germline CDR1 and CDR2: SGHRS and YFSETQ. CDR3 length: 13 amino acids. CDR3 protein: CASSPSLGQDAYF. CDR3 DNA sequence: TGCGCCAGCAGCCCCTCCCTGGGACAGGATGCGTACTTC. The full variable domain, in which reference TRBV5-1 and TRBJ2-7 provide the parts outside the CDR3, is KAGVTQTPRYLIKTRGQQVTLSCSPISGHRSVSWYQQTPGQGLQFLFEYFSETQRNKGNFPGRFSGRQFSNSRSEMNVSTLELGDSALYLCASSPSLGQDAYFGPGTRLTVT.

V is TRBV29-1 and J is TRBJ2-7; D gene unclear. Trimming took 4 bases from V and 0 from J, leaving 7 bases between them. The CDR3 covers 12 residues. CDR1 is SQVTM, CDR2 ANQGSEA, per germline. The CDR3 loop is CSVVVSSYEQYF. In DNA form, the CDR3 reads TGCAGCGTTGTGGTCAGCTCCTACGAGCAGTACTTC.

The CDR3 DNA is TGTGCCAGCAGTTCGATTACAGGGCTGAACACTGAAGCTTTCTTT. This encodes CASSSITGLNTEAFF. The chain uses TRBV27 and TRBJ1-1, with D possibly matching TRBD1 (6 bases). CDR1 is MNHEY, CDR2 SMNVEV, per germline (reference sequence). Trimming took 4 bases from V and 0 from J, leaving 12 bases between them. The CDR3 totals 15 residues.

The rearrangement links TRBV7-3 to TRBJ2-2; no firm D call. The length of the CDR3 is 14 residues. Germline V gives CDR1 SGHTA, CDR2 FQGTGA. Trimming removed 1 base from V and 1 base from J, with 4 bases in between. The CDR3 region is CASSLILNTGELFF. DNA for the CDR3: TGTGCCAGCAGCTTAATACTGAACACCGGGGAGCTGTTTTTT.

V gene TRBV4-2 combines with J gene TRBJ1-2; no clear D. The CDR3 is 13 amino acids. Germline-derived CDR1 and CDR2 are LGHNA and YNFKEQ. The V end lost 0 bases, the J end lost 4 bases, and 6 bases lay between the germline ends. This CDR3 reads CASSQDLAYGYTF. In DNA form, the CDR3 reads TGTGCCAGCAGCCAAGATCTAGCCTATGGCTACACCTTC.

The V gene is TRBV5-1, the J gene TRBJ2-2; tentative D call: TRBD2 (6 bases). V was shortened by 4 bases and J by 0 bases, with 22 bases between the two germline ends. Germline V gene sequence: CDR1 SGHRS, CDR2 YFSETQ. The CDR3 spans 19 residues. Here the CDR3 DNA reads TGCGCCAGCAGCCGGTGGGGCGGGATCCCGACTTCGAACACCGGGGAGCTGTTTTTT. Protein product: CASSRWGGIPTSNTGELFF. Together with reference TRBV5-1 and TRBJ2-2, the CDR3 gives the full variable domain: KAGVTQTPRYLIKTRGQQVTLSCSPISGHRSVSWYQQTPGQGLQFLFEYFSETQRNKGNFPGRFSGRQFSNSRSEMNVSTLELGDSALYLCASSRWGGIPTSNTGELFFGEGSRLTVL.

V and J are TRBV5-6 and TRBJ2-4; D is perhaps TRBD2 (5 bases). V was pared by 0 bases and J by 4 bases, with 17 bases between. Looked up from germline, CDR1 is SGHDT and CDR2 is YYEEEE. The CDR3 covers 17 residues. CDR3 sequence: CASSLAGLPRAKNIQYF. The CDR3 DNA is TGTGCCAGCAGCTTGGCAGGCCTCCCGAGGGCAAAAAACATTCAGTACTTC.

The gene calls are TRBV7-9 and TRBJ1-1; 10 bases line up with TRBD1. CDR1 is SEHNR and CDR2 is FQNEAQ in the germline V gene (reference sequence). The CDR3 has 14 residues. The V gene end was trimmed by 5 bases and the J gene end by 10 bases; junction bases not matched to a gene: 10. This CDR3 is CASSRTGGTLGAFF. CDR3 nucleotide sequence: TGTGCCAGCAGCCGGACAGGGGGAACACTGGGAGCTTTCTTT.

About this clone itself: Other nucleotide sequences from this sample produce the same CDR3. V gene TRBV2 combines with J gene TRBJ2-7; 9 positions match TRBD1. Germline V gives CDR1 SNHLY, CDR2 FYNNEI. V lost 3 bases, J lost 3 bases, and 3 bases stayed unmatched. CDR3 length: 14 residues. CDR3 bases: TGTGCCAGCAGTGACCAGGGACAGGGCTACGAGCAGTACTTC. The encoded protein is CASSDQGQGYEQYF.

This sequence joins TRBV2 and TRBJ1-1; D may be TRBD1 (6 bases). The V end was cut by 6 bases, the J end by 7 bases, with 12 bases between. CDR1 and CDR2 (germline): SNHLY, FYNNEI. The CDR3 is 12 residues long. For the CDR3, the DNA is TGTGCCAGCAGGGCGGGGGCCCGTGAAGCTTTCTTT. Protein product: CASRAGAREAFF.

CDR3 in DNA: TGTGCCAGCAGCGCAACAGTGGGCCAGCAAGAGACCCAGTACTTC. Translating it yields CASSATVGQQETQYF. V and J are TRBV7-9 and TRBJ2-5; no clear D. V lost 5 bases and J lost 2, with 15 bases in between. CDR1 and CDR2 from the germline V gene are SEHNR and FQNEAQ (reference sequence). The CDR3 totals 15 residues.

This rearrangement joins TRBV19 to TRBJ1-1; TRBD1 matches 9 bases. This CDR3 spans 17 amino acids. After removal of 5 bases from V and 0 bases from J, the junction contained 10 bases not matched to a gene. CDR1 and CDR2 (germline): LNHDA, SQIVND (reference sequence). CDR3 protein: CASSPGTGHRLNTEAFF. CDR3 DNA sequence: TGTGCCAGTAGTCCCGGGACAGGGCACCGCCTGAACACTGAAGCTTTCTTT.

The chain carries TRBV19 and TRBJ2-6; D possibly corresponds to TRBD2 (6 bases). Germline V gene data show CDR1 as LNHDA and CDR2 as SQIVND (reference sequence). Trimming took 4 bases from V and 1 from J, leaving 11 bases between them. This CDR3 spans 16 amino acids. CDR3 residues: CASSRRVLSGANVLTF. The CDR3 nucleotides are TGTGCCAGTAGTAGGAGGGTGCTGTCTGGGGCCAACGTCCTGACTTTC.

This chain links TRBV7-9 with TRBJ1-1; 9 nucleotides agree with TRBD1. The J segment lost 6 bases and the V segment lost 4 bases, leaving 6 bases of the junction unmatched. The germline gives CDR1 SEHNR, CDR2 FQNEAQ (reference sequence). This CDR3 is 14 amino acids long. Here the CDR3 reads CASSSQGASSEAFF. The DNA for the CDR3 is TGTGCCAGCAGCTCACAGGGGGCTTCCTCTGAAGCTTTCTTT.

The chain links TRBV6-1 to TRBJ1-1; D might be TRBD1 (5 bases). V was cut by 7 bases and J by 7 bases, with 7 bases left in between. The V gene's germline CDR1 is MNHNS and CDR2 SASEGT. The CDR3 has 10 amino acids. CDR3 DNA sequence: TGTGCCAGCACGCAGGGTGAAGCTTTCTTT. Translation: CASTQGEAFF.

The CDR3 spells CASSLVGVPTDTQYF. For the CDR3, the DNA is TGTGCCAGCAGCTTAGTTGGAGTACCCACAGATACGCAGTATTTT. The V gene is TRBV11-3, the J gene TRBJ2-3; D call uncertain. From germline, CDR1 is SGHNT and CDR2 YENEEA. V shed 1 base and J shed 2 bases, with 10 bases lying between them. The CDR3 contains 15 residues.

This chain uses TRBV4-1 with TRBJ2-5; maybe TRBD1 (6 bases). V was cut by 1 base and J by 5 bases, with 17 bases left in between. This CDR3 is built from 16 residues. The germline V gene encodes CDR1 MGHRA and CDR2 YSYEKL. This chain's CDR3 is CASSQGPTGNLETQYF. The DNA for the CDR3 is TGCGCCAGCAGCCAAGGTCCGACAGGCAATCTGGAGACCCAGTACTTC.

V and J are TRBV12-5 and TRBJ2-1; maybe TRBD1 (6 bases). In germline, CDR1 is LGHNT, CDR2 FRNRAP. The V and J ends lost 5 bases and 7 bases respectively, with 18 bases between them. The CDR3 covers 15 residues. CDR3 DNA sequence: TGTGCTAGTGGTCCCAGACAGGCCTACGGGAATGAGCAGTTCTTC. Translating it yields CASGPRQAYGNEQFF.

The J gene is TRBJ1-5, the V gene TRBV4-2; D possibly corresponds to TRBD1 (6 bases). There are 16 residues in the CDR3. Deletions cut 3 bases from V and 3 bases from J, with 15 bases between. From germline, CDR1 is LGHNA and CDR2 YNFKEQ. Here the CDR3 reads CASSHPLTGNNQPQHF. For the CDR3, the DNA is TGTGCCAGCAGCCATCCCTTAACAGGGAACAATCAGCCCCAGCATTTT.